This entry lists 28 T cell receptor beta chains sequenced from one sample in a study of cytomegalovirus exposure and HLA in healthy donors. Vbeta (60) and Jbeta (13) primers were used in the PCR. Assay used: immunoSEQ multiplex PCR; TCRdb lists only in-frame clones, some missing. The repertoire consists of 65,000 to 85,000 clones, with roughly a tenth occurring once and the leading ten covering about 25%. The sequencing sample was made of PBMCs. These receptors came from a man between 60 and 70 years old in good health and CMV-seropositive.

The rearrangement uses TRBV28 and TRBJ2-6, with 10 bases matching TRBD1. After removal of 3 bases from V and 2 bases from J, the junction contained 7 bases not matched to a gene. Germline V CDR1 and CDR2: MDHEN, SYDVKM. This CDR3 comprises 18 residues. The CDR3 sequence is CASSLTGQGKTGANVLTF. DNA of the CDR3: TGTGCCAGCAGTTTGACGGGACAGGGGAAGACTGGGGCCAACGTCCTGACTTTC.

For this clone: A junction end diverges from the germline sequence, so it may reflect a read error. The chain combines TRBV7-7 with TRBJ1-3; the D gene is possibly TRBD1 (6 bases). The CDR3 has 14 residues. CDR1 is SSHAT and CDR2 is FNYEAQ in the germline V gene (reference sequence). The CDR3: CASSLGGADNTIYF. The CDR3 nucleotides are TGTGCTAGCAGCCTCGGGGGGGCGGATAACACCATATATTTT.

This clone was seen more than once but under ten times. The chain is built from TRBV5-1 and TRBJ2-3; possible D gene TRBD2, 6 bases. The CDR3 is 15 residues long. Germline CDR1 SGHRS, CDR2 YFSETQ. Trimming shortened V by 6 bases and J by 4 bases, and 18 bases separated the two germline ends. In DNA, the CDR3 is TGCGCCAGCACCCCTGGGCGAGGGAGGCCAGATACGCAGTATTTT. Encoded protein: CASTPGRGRPDTQYF.

This clone was observed a handful of times. The chain recombines TRBV6-1 with TRBJ2-7; maybe TRBD2 (5 bases). CDR3 length: 11 residues. In germline, CDR1 is MNHNS, CDR2 SASEGT. V shed 8 bases and J shed 3 bases, with 8 bases lying between them. CDR3 loop: CASGSVYEQYF. In nucleotides, the CDR3 is TGTGCCAGCGGGAGCGTCTACGAGCAGTACTTC.

This clone was seen a few times. The V and J genes are TRBV19 and TRBJ1-1, with D possibly being TRBD1 (5 bases). CDR1 is LNHDA and CDR2 is SQIVND in the germline V gene (reference sequence). V gave up 5 bases and J gave up 0 bases, with 7 bases separating them. This CDR3 contains 13 residues. CDR3 sequence reads: CASSSTVNTEAFF. CDR3 coding DNA: TGTGCCAGTAGTTCGACAGTGAACACTGAAGCTTTCTTT. The full variable domain, completed using reference TRBV19 and TRBJ1-1, is DGGITQSPKYLFRKEGQNVTLSCEQNLNHDAMYWYRQDPGQGLRLIYYSQIVNDFQKGDIAEGYSVSREKKESFPLTVTSAQKNPTAFYLCASSSTVNTEAFFGQGTRLTVV.

This clone was detected only a few times. J is TRBJ2-3 and V is TRBV20-1; D call uncertain. Trimming cost V 6 bases and J 5 bases, with 6 bases left between them. The germline gives CDR1 DFQATT, CDR2 SNEGSKA (reference sequence). The length of the CDR3 is 10 residues. For the CDR3, the DNA is TGCAGTGCGCGACAAGATACGCAGTATTTT. Amino acids: CSARQDTQYF.

V gene TRBV6-1 combines with J gene TRBJ2-2; the D is unclear. From germline, CDR1 is MNHNS and CDR2 SASEGT. V lost 4 bases and J 10 bases, leaving 7 bases between the germline ends. This CDR3 is built from 11 residues. DNA for the CDR3: TGTGCCAGCAGTGTGCAGTCGGAGCTGTTTTTT. It is translated as CASSVQSELFF.

This clone showed up just a few times. In DNA, the CDR3 is TGTGCCAGCAGCGTATCGCAGGGGAACACTGAAGCTTTCTTT. Encoded protein: CASSVSQGNTEAFF. V is TRBV9 and J is TRBJ1-1; possibly TRBD1 for D (5 bases). This CDR3 spans 14 amino acids. V lost 1 base and J 1 base, leaving 8 bases between the germline ends. CDR1 and CDR2 (germline): SGDLS, YYNGEE.

The table lists this clone with a few counts. The chain links TRBV19 to TRBJ1-1, with TRBD1 matching 10 bases. The germline gives CDR1 LNHDA, CDR2 SQIVND (reference sequence). There are 15 residues in the CDR3. Trimming cost V 10 bases and J 5 bases; bases outside gene matches: 13. Written as DNA, the CDR3 is TGTGCCACCCGATCCGGGACAGGGGAAAGAACTGAAGCTTTCTTT. Encoded protein: CATRSGTGERTEAFF.

This clone was seen at least ten times. The chain joins TRBV28 to TRBJ1-1; D perhaps matches TRBD1 (5 bases). CDR1 is MDHEN and CDR2 is SYDVKM in the germline V gene. CDR3 size: 13 residues. The V end was cut by 3 bases, the J end by 12 bases, with 17 bases between. The CDR3 DNA sequence: TGTGCCAGCAGTTTTTACCAACCGGGGGGTACTTTCTTT. Amino acids: CASSFYQPGGTFF. The full variable domain, its missing parts supplied by reference TRBV28 and TRBJ1-1, is DVKVTQSSRYLVKRTGEKVFLECVQDMDHENMFWYRQDPGLGLRLIYFSYDVKMKEKGDIPEGYSVSREKKERFSLILESASTNQTSMYLCASSFYQPGGTFFGQGTRLTVV.

This clone was found a few times. The gene calls are TRBV5-4 and TRBJ1-5; unclear D gene. The ends were cut back, 3 bases at V and 4 bases at J, with 11 bases in the middle. The CDR3 loop spans 14 amino acids. Germline-derived CDR1 and CDR2 are SGHNT and YYREEE (reference sequence). CDR3 loop: CASSSRRENQPQHF. The DNA of the CDR3 is TGTGCCAGCAGCTCGCGACGGGAAAATCAGCCCCAGCATTTT.

The chain couples TRBV28 to TRBJ2-3; tentative D call: TRBD2 (6 bases). Deletions cut 5 bases from V and 0 bases from J, with 9 bases between. Germline-derived CDR1 and CDR2 are MDHEN and SYDVKM. The CDR3 covers 14 residues. The CDR3 coding sequence is TGTGCCAGCAGTACGGGACTGAGCACAGATACGCAGTATTTT. This sequence encodes CASSTGLSTDTQYF. Full variable domain (outside the CDR3, taken from reference TRBV28 and TRBJ2-3): DVKVTQSSRYLVKRTGEKVFLECVQDMDHENMFWYRQDPGLGLRLIYFSYDVKMKEKGDIPEGYSVSREKKERFSLILESASTNQTSMYLCASSTGLSTDTQYFGPGTRLTVL.

The V gene is TRBV7-6, the J gene TRBJ2-5; perhaps TRBD2 as D (5 bases). The CDR3 extends over 15 amino acids. Germline assignment: CDR1 SGHVS and CDR2 FNYEAQ. V lost 3 bases, J lost 5 bases, and 16 bases lay in between. CDR3 DNA sequence: TGTGCCAGCAGCTTTAGTTCGCTAGCTTGGGAGACCCAGTACTTC. Protein product: CASSFSSLAWETQYF. Complete variable domain (other parts from reference TRBV7-6 and TRBJ2-5): GAGVSQSPRYKVTKRGQDVALRCDPISGHVSLYWYRQALGQGPEFLTYFNYEAQQDKSGLPNDRFSAERPEGSISTLTIQRTEQRDSAMYRCASSFSSLAWETQYFGPGTRLLVL.

This clone was detected only a few times. This sequence joins TRBV5-5 and TRBJ2-5; the match to TRBD1 covers 8 bases. This CDR3 has 14 amino acids. V gave up 0 bases and J gave up 4 bases; unmatched junction bases: 2. CDR1 is SGHKS and CDR2 is YYEKEE in the germline V gene (reference sequence). DNA of the CDR3: TGTGCCAGCAGCTTGGGACAGGGGCGAGAGACCCAGTACTTC. It translates to CASSLGQGRETQYF.

This clone was observed a handful of times. V usage is TRBV9 and J usage is TRBJ2-5, with 7 bases that match TRBD2. Unmatched junction bases numbered 11, after V lost 4 bases and J lost 5 bases. Germline CDR1 is SGDLS and CDR2 is YYNGEE. This CDR3 is 15 amino acids long. The DNA for the CDR3 is TGTGCCAGCAGCTTTCGACTAGCCCCGGGGGAGACCCAGTACTTC. Protein sequence: CASSFRLAPGETQYF.

The chain recombines TRBV28 with TRBJ2-2; tentative D call: TRBD1 (6 bases). Germline V gene lookup returns CDR1 MDHEN and CDR2 SYDVKM. V shed 1 base and J shed 3 bases, with 15 bases lying between them. The CDR3 covers 17 residues. The DNA for the CDR3 is TGTGCCAGCAGTTTATTGACAGGCCCGACGGACACCGGGGAGCTGTTTTTT. It specifies CASSLLTGPTDTGELFF.

This clone was detected a few times. Other DNA sequences in this sample translate to the same CDR3. The rearrangement links TRBV9 to TRBJ1-3; 7 bases line up with TRBD1. Germline CDR1 SGDLS, CDR2 YYNGEE. The CDR3 runs to 15 residues. Trimming removed 3 bases from V and 3 bases from J; junction bases left unmatched: 6. This CDR3 reads CASSALRDSGNTIYF. The CDR3 nucleotides read TGTGCCAGCAGCGCCCTCCGGGACAGTGGAAACACCATATATTTT.

The chain carries TRBV30 and TRBJ1-6; D call uncertain. The CDR3 covers 15 residues. Between the trimmed V and J ends, which lost 3 bases and 3 bases, there was a span of 12 bases. CDR1 GTSNPN and CDR2 SVGIG come from the germline V gene (reference sequence). The CDR3 sequence: CAWSGRSFYNSPLHF. The CDR3 DNA follows: TGTGCCTGGAGCGGTCGTTCTTTCTATAATTCACCCCTCCACTTT.

The gene calls are TRBV19 and TRBJ2-3, with a tentative D call TRBD2 (5 bases). V was clipped by 2 bases and J by 0 bases, with 9 bases between them. The germline V gene has CDR1 LNHDA and CDR2 SQIVND (reference sequence). The CDR3 is made up of 15 amino acids. The CDR3 sequence is CASSITGGSTDTQYF. The CDR3 nucleotides read TGTGCCAGTAGTATAACCGGAGGCAGCACAGATACGCAGTATTTT. Drawing the rest from reference TRBV19 and TRBJ2-3, the complete variable domain is DGGITQSPKYLFRKEGQNVTLSCEQNLNHDAMYWYRQDPGQGLRLIYYSQIVNDFQKGDIAEGYSVSREKKESFPLTVTSAQKNPTAFYLCASSITGGSTDTQYFGPGTRLTVL.

A few counts support this clone. This chain joins TRBV5-1 and TRBJ1-1; 8 bases line up with TRBD1. This CDR3 region has 13 residues. V was clipped by 4 bases and J by 11 bases; unmatched bases: 10. Germline CDR1 reads SGHRS; CDR2 reads YFSETQ. The CDR3 DNA reads as TGCGCCAGCAGCGCCTCAGGGGGCCTCTGGGCTTTCTTT. It yields the protein CASSASGGLWAFF.

This clone appeared a few times. The chain combines TRBV29-1 with TRBJ2-3, with TRBD1 matching 8 bases. The CDR3 covers 15 residues. The V gene end was trimmed by 6 bases and the J gene end by 1 base; junction bases not matched to a gene: 9. Germline CDR1 is SQVTM and CDR2 is ANQGSEA. The CDR3 loop reads CSVKGQAGRTDTQYF. CDR3 in DNA: TGCAGCGTGAAGGGACAGGCCGGACGCACAGATACGCAGTATTTT.

This clone has a handful of counts. This chain's CDR3 is CASGTSTDTQYF. For the CDR3, the DNA is TGCGCCAGCGGTACTAGCACAGATACGCAGTATTTT. The chain has TRBV4-1 and TRBJ2-3; D unresolved. V was trimmed by 8 bases and J by 0 bases, leaving 6 bases between them. Germline CDR1 reads MGHRA; CDR2 reads YSYEKL. The CDR3 consists of 12 residues.

This rearrangement joins TRBV7-3 to TRBJ2-5; D is ambiguous. The length of the CDR3 is 13 residues. Trimming took off 6 bases at V and 4 bases at J, with 12 bases between the two ends. Per the germline V gene, CDR1 is SGHTA and CDR2 is FQGTGA. The DNA for the CDR3 is TGTGCCAGCAGTTTAGGAGTATTAGAGACCCAGTACTTC. Amino acid sequence: CASSLGVLETQYF.

In this sample, this clone turned up a few times. CDR3 region: CASSALAGGSLETQYF. CDR3 DNA: TGTGCCAGCAGTGCACTAGCGGGAGGGTCCCTCGAGACCCAGTACTTC. V is TRBV6-1 and J is TRBJ2-5, with TRBD2 matching over 13 bases. The CDR3 spans 16 residues. Germline trimming cut 4 bases from V and 5 bases from J; bases unmatched to any gene: 7. Germline CDR1 is MNHNS and CDR2 is SASEGT.

This clone was picked up a small number of times. The V call is TRBV29-1, the J call TRBJ2-2, with D unresolved. Trimming cost V 7 bases and J 7 bases, with 13 bases left between them. The CDR3 covers 12 residues. Germline lookup yields CDR1 SQVTM and CDR2 ANQGSEA. CDR3 coding DNA: TGCAGCGGTTCGGGTTCGGGCGGGGAGCTGTTTTTT. Translating gives CSGSGSGGELFF.

This clone was counted a few times. The genes are TRBV5-4 and TRBJ2-5; TRBD2 matches at 7 bases. V was pared by 5 bases and J by 5 bases, with 6 bases of the junction left unmatched. Per the germline V gene, CDR1 is SGHNT and CDR2 is YYREEE (reference sequence). There are 13 residues in the CDR3. CDR3: CASSGGGGETQYF. The CDR3 nucleotides read TGTGCCAGCAGTGGTGGCGGGGGTGAGACCCAGTACTTC.

This clone turned up a few times. The rearrangement links TRBV11-2 to TRBJ2-2; D is possibly TRBD2 (7 bases). V dropped 6 bases and J dropped 6 bases, with 14 bases sitting between them. CDR1 is SGHAT and CDR2 is FQNNGV in the germline V gene. The CDR3 has 14 residues. CDR3 region: CASRLGGLAGELFF. DNA for the CDR3: TGTGCCAGCAGGTTGGGGGGGCTCGCCGGGGAGCTGTTTTTT. The whole variable domain, remainder taken from reference TRBV11-2 and TRBJ2-2, is EAGVAQSPRYKIIEKRQSVAFWCNPISGHATLYWYQQILGQGPKLLIQFQNNGVVDDSQLPKDRFSAERLKGVDSTLKIQPAKLEDSAVYLCASRLGGLAGELFFGEGSRLTVL.

This clone was picked up a small number of times. This chain uses TRBV14 with TRBJ2-1; D call uncertain. This CDR3 is built from 12 residues. Germline lookup yields CDR1 SGHDN and CDR2 FVKESK. Trimming took off 4 bases at V and 9 bases at J, with 10 bases between the two ends. The CDR3 is CASSLSVGEQFF. The CDR3 DNA sequence: TGTGCCAGCAGCCTCTCGGTCGGTGAGCAGTTCTTC.